A single TCR beta chain is shown here with its context. Germline CDR1 and CDR2: SNHLY and FYNNEI. The CDR3 extends over 12 amino acids. V was clipped by 10 bases and J by 4 bases, with 13 bases between them. The sample is drawn from a study of early T cells in non-severe SARS-CoV-2 infection. Study as a whole: The input, bulk RNA from unsorted whole blood, was sequenced, and chains were unpaired.

TCRdb reprocessed the 5' RACE reads via MiXCR and lists one record per CDR3 protein. The sample holds roughly 93,000 distinct CDR3 sequences, about 15% seen once. This sequence joins TRBV2 and TRBJ1-1; D gene ambiguous. The source is an adult who was a healthcare worker with PCR-confirmed SARS-CoV-2 infection or an uninfected control (not recorded which). The sample comprised whole blood. The CDR3 nucleotides read TGTGCCACCCAGGACCCGACCACTGAAGCTTTCTTT. Protein sequence: CATQDPTTEAFF.